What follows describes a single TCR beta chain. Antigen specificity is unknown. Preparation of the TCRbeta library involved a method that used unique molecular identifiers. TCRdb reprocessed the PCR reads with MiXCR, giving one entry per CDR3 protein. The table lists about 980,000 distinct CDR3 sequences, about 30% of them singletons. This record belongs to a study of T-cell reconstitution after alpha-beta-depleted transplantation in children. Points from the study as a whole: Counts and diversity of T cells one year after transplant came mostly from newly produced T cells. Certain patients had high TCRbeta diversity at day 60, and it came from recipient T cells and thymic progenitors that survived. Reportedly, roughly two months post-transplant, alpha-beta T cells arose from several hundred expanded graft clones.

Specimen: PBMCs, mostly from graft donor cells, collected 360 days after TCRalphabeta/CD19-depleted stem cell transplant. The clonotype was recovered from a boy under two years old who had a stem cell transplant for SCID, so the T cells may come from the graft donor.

The CDR3 sequence is CASTPGGRGEQYF. The CDR3 DNA sequence: TGTGCCAGCACCCCTGGGGGGAGGGGCGAGCAGTACTTC. The V and J genes are TRBV12-3 or TRBV12-4 and TRBJ2-7, with TRBD2 matching over 7 bases. This CDR3 spans 13 amino acids. With V trimmed by 7 bases and J by 6 bases, 9 bases remained unmatched.